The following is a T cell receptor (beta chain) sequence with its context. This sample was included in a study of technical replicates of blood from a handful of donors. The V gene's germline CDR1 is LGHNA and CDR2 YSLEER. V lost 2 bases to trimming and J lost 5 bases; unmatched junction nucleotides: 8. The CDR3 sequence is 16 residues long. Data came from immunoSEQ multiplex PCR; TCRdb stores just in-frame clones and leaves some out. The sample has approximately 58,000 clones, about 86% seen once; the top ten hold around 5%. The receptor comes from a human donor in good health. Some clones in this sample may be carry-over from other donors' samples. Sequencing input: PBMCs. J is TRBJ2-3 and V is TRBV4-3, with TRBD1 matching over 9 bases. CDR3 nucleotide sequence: TGCGCCAGCAGCCAACTAAGGGACAGGGACGGAGATACGCAGTATTTT. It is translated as CASSQLRDRDGDTQYF.